This paragraph covers one T cell receptor (beta chain) sequence. Its antigen is undetermined. The data were obtained in a study of immune cell composition in non-small cell lung cancer. Study-wide points: Lung squamous cell carcinoma tumours had significantly higher top 10 clone scores and productive clonality than lung adenocarcinoma. Tumour-associated clones >0.5% occurred in around 35% of adenocarcinomas, 75% of squamous. No significant correlation existed between pack-years smoked and tumour clonality.

The method was immunoSEQ multiplex PCR; TCRdb's version includes in-frame clones alone and lacks a portion of them. Of under 3,500 clones detected, roughly four fifths appear once; the ten largest clones hold 10% to 15%. Germline CDR1 and CDR2: PRHDT and FYEKMQ (reference sequence). The V segment lost 6 bases and the J segment 9 bases; nucleotides outside the gene matches: 8. The CDR3 runs 13 residues. Sequencing input: lung tumor tissue. The receptor was isolated from a human donor with non-small cell lung cancer. The chain uses TRBV13 and TRBJ1-1, with 9 bases lining up with TRBD1. CDR3 DNA: TGTGCCAGCAGGGTCCGGGACAGGGCACAAGCTTTCTTT. Translating it yields CASRVRDRAQAFF.